Below, one T cell receptor beta chain is given with its context. Clones were read by immunoSEQ multiplex PCR, and TCRdb kept only the in-frame ones, dropping some. The repertoire holds approximately 10,000 clones, with approximately 89% as singletons. The data derive from a study of OX40 agonist ivuxolimab in advanced cancers. This sequence was found in an adult with an advanced solid tumor such as melanoma, head and neck, liver or kidney cancer. The specimen comprised CD4+ or CD8+ T cells sorted from blood, sampled in a trial of the OX40 agonist ivuxolimab.

The CDR3 coding sequence is TGCGCCAGCAGCCTGTGGGCGGAGAGAGCCTACGAGCAGTACTTC. Translating it yields CASSLWAERAYEQYF. The chain couples TRBV5-1 to TRBJ2-7; unclear D gene. Germline assignment: CDR1 SGHRS and CDR2 YFSETQ. The V end was cut by 4 bases, the J end by 2 bases, with 16 bases between. This CDR3 spans 15 amino acids.